This entry describes one T cell receptor (beta chain). The target antigen is unknown. The germline CDR1 and CDR2 sequences are SGDLS and YYNGEE. V was clipped by 0 bases and J by 2 bases; unmatched bases: 8. The CDR3 sequence is 17 residues long. This record comes from a study of cytotoxic CD8 clonotypes in ibrutinib-treated CLL. Study background: The sample average was 255,043 productive templates and 90,000 to 95,000 productive rearrangements. General study results and limits: Clonality showed a rise at ibrutinib response that reversed toward baseline at progression.

Data came from immunoSEQ multiplex PCR; TCRdb stores just in-frame clones and leaves some out. The sample contains roughly 220,000 clones, roughly three quarters of which appear only once. Cryopreserved PBMCs supplied about 2 micrograms of genomic DNA for TCR beta libraries. The specimen was PBMCs, collected after 12 months of ibrutinib treatment. The chain employs TRBV9 and TRBJ1-2; 9 nucleotides agree with TRBD1. The TCR comes from a human donor with chronic lymphocytic leukemia. The CDR3 sequence: CASSVAPGQGSNYGYTF. The CDR3 nucleotides read TGTGCCAGCAGCGTAGCCCCTGGACAGGGGAGCAACTATGGCTACACCTTC.